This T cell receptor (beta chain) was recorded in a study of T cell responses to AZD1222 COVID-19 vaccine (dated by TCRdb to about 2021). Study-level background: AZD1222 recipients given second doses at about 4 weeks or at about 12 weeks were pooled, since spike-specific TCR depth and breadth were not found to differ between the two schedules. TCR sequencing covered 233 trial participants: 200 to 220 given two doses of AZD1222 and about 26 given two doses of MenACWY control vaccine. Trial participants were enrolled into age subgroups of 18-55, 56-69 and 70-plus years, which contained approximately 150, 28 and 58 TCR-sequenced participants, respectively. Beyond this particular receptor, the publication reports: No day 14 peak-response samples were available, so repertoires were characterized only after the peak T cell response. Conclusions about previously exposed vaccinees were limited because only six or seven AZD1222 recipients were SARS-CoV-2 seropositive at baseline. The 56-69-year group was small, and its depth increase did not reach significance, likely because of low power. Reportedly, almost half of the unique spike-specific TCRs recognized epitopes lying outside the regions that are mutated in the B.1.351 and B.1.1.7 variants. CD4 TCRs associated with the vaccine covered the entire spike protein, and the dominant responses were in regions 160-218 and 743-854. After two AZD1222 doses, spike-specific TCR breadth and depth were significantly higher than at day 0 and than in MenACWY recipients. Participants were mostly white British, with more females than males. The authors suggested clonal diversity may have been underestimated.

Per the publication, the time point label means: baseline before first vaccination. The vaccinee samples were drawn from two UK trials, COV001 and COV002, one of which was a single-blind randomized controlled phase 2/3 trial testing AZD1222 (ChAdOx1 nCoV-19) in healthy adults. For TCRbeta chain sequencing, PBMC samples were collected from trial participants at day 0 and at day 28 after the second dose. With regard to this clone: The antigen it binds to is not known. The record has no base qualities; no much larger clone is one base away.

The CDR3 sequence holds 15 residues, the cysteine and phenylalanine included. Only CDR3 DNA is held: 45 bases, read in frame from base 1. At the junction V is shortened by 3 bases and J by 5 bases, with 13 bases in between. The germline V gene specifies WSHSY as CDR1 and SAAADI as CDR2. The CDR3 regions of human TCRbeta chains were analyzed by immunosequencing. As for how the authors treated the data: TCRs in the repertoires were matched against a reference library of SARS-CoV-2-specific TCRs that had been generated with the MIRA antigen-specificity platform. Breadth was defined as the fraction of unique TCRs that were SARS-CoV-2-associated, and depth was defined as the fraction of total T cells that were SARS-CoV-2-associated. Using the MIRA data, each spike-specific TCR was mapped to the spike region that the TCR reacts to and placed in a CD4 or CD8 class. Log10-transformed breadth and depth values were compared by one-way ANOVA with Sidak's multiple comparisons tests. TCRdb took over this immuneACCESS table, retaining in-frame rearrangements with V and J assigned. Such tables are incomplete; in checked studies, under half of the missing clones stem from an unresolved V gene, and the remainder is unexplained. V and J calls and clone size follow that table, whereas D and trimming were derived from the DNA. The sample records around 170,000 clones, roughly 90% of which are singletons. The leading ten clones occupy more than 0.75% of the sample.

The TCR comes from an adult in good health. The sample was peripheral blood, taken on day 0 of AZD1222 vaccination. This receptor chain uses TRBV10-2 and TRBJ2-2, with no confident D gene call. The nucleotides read TGCGCCAGCAGTGATTTTAGCCCCATTACCGGGGAGCTGTTTTTT. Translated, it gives CASSDFSPITGELFF.